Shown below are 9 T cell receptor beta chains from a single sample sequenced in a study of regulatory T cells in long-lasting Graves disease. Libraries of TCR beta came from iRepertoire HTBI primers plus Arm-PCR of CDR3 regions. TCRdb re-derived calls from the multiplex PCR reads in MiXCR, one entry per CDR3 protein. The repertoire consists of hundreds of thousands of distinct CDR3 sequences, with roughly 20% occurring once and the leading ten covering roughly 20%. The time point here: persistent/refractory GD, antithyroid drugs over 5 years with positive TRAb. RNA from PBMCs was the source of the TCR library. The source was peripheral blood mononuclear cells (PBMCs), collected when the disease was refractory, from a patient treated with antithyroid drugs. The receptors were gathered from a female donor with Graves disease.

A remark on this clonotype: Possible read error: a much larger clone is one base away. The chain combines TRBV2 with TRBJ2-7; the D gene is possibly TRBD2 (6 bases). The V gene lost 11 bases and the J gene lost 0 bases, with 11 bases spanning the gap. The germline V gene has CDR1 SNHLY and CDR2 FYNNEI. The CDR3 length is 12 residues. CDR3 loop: CAGQTSSYEQYF. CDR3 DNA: TGTGCCGGGCAGACTAGCTCCTACGAGCAGTACTTC.

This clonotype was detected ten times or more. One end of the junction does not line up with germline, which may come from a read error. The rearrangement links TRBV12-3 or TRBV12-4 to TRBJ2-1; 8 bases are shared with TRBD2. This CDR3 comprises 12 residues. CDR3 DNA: TGTGCCAGCAGTTTAGGGGTTAGCGGGGACGCTTTC. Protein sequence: CASSLGVSGDAF.

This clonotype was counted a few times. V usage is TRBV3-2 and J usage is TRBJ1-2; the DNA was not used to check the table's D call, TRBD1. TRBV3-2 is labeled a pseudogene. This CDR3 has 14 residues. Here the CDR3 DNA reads TGTGCCAGCAGCCAAGACCCGGGAAACTATGGCTACACCTTC. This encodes CASSQDPGNYGYTF.

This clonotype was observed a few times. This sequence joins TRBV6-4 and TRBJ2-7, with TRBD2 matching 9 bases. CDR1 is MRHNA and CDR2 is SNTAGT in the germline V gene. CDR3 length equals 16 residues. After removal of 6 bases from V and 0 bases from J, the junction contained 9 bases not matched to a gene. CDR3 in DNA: TGTGCCAGCAGGACAGACGAGCGGGAGGCCTCCTACGAGCAGTACTTC. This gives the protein CASRTDEREASYEQYF.

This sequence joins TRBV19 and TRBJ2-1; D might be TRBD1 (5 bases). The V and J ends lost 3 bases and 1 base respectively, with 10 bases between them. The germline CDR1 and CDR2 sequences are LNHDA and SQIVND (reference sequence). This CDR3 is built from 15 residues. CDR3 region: CASSMVQGSYNEQFF. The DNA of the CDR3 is TGTGCCAGTAGTATGGTGCAGGGATCCTACAATGAGCAGTTCTTC.

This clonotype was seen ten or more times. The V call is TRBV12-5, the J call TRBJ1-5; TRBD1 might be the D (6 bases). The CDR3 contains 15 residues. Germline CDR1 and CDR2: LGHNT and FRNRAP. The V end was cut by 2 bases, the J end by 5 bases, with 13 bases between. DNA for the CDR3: TGTGCTAGTGGTTTGACCGGACAGCCCTATCAGCCCCAGCATTTT. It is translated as CASGLTGQPYQPQHF.

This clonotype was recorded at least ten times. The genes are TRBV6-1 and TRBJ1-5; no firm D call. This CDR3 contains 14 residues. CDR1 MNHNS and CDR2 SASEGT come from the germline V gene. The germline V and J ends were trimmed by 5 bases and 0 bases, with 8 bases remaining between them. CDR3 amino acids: CASSNTDSNQPQHF. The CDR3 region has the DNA TGTGCCAGCAGTAACACAGATAGCAATCAGCCCCAGCATTTT.

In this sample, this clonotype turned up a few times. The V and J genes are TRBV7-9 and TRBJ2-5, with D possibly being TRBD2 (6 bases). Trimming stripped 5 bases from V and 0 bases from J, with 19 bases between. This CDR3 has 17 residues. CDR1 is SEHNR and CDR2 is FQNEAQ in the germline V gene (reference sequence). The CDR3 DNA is TGTGCCAGCAGCCAAACCTTCCGCGGGGAGAACCAAGAGACCCAGTACTTC. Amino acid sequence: CASSQTFRGENQETQYF.

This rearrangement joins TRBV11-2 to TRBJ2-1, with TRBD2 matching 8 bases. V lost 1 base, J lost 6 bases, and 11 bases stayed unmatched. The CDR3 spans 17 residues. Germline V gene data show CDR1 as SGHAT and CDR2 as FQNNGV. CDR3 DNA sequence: TGTGCCAGCAGCTTAGCAAAGCAGCGGGAGTACGGCAATGAGCAGTTCTTC. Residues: CASSLAKQREYGNEQFF.